This T cell receptor (beta chain) came from a study of blood T cell repertoires in COVID-19. Looking at the study overall: Spain, Italy and the United States supplied samples that represented acute and convalescent COVID-19. T cells, B-cell-depleted T cells, or PBMCs provided the cDNA or gDNA that served as material.

Germline V gives CDR1 SGHRS, CDR2 YFSETQ. V was pared by 4 bases and J by 0 bases, with 7 bases of the junction left unmatched. The CDR3 is 16 amino acids. In the original workflow: Estimates of nucleated cell counts were drawn from the amplification of reference gene primers. Measured with immunoSEQ multiplex PCR; TCRdb has only the in-frame clones, and not every one. The V and J calls and clone size are taken from that table; D and trimming were inferred from the DNA. The sample includes around 130,000 clones, about 74% of them seen just once. The rearrangement links TRBV5-1 to TRBJ1-3; 7 positions match TRBD1. Sequenced sample: peripheral blood. The clonotype comes from a human donor in a cohort sampled during active COVID-19. The CDR3 sequence is CASSTGQPSSGNTIYF. In nucleotides, the CDR3 is TGCGCCAGCAGCACGGGACAGCCAAGCTCTGGAAACACCATATATTTT.